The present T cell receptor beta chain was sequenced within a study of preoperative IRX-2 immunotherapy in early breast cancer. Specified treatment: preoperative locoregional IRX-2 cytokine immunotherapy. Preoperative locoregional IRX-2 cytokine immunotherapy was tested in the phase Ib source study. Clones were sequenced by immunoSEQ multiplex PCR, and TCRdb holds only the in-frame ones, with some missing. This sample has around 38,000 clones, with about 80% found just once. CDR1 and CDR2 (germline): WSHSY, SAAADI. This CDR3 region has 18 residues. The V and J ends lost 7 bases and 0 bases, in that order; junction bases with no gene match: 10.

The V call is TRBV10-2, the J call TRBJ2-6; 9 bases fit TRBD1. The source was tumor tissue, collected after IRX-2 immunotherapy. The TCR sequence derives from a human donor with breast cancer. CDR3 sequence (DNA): TGCGCCAGCAACGTTGCCGGGACAGGGCTCTCTGGGGCCAACGTCCTGACTTTC. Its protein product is CASNVAGTGLSGANVLTF.